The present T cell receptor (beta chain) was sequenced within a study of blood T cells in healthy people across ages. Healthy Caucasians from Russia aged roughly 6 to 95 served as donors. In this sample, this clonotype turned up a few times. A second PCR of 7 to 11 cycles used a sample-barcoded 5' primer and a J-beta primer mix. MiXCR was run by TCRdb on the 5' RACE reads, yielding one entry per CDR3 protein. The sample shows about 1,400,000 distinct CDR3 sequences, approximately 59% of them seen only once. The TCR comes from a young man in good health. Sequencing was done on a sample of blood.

The DNA for the CDR3 is TGTGCCAGCTTCCCGGGACTAGCCTACGAGCAGTACTTC. Protein: CASFPGLAYEQYF. The chain combines TRBV5-5 with TRBJ2-7, with 8 bases matching TRBD2. The ends lost 7 bases at V and 2 bases at J; junction bases unmatched: 5. This CDR3 region has 13 residues. Germline CDR1 and CDR2: SGHKS and YYEKEE (reference sequence). The variable domain in full, completed from reference TRBV5-5 and TRBJ2-7, reads DAGVTQSPTHLIKTRGQQVTLRCSPISGHKSVSWYQQVLGQGPQFIFQYYEKEERGRGNFPDRFSARQFPNYSSELNVNALLLGDSALYLCASFPGLAYEQYFGPGTRLTVT.